This TCR beta chain emerged from a study of cytomegalovirus exposure and HLA in healthy donors. About the research overall: Some 80 million unique TCRs from HLA-typed donors were held in an early data release.

13 Jbeta primers and 60 Vbeta primers were used for the PCR. TCRdb keeps only in-frame clones here, not all; method: immunoSEQ multiplex PCR. Its clone listing holds about 99,000 clones. CDR1 and CDR2 from the germline V gene are MNHEY and SMNVEV (reference sequence). The germline V and J ends were trimmed by 9 bases and 4 bases, with 12 bases remaining between them. The CDR3 length is 12 residues. The receptor was isolated from a man in his forties in good health and CMV-seronegative. The chain uses TRBV27 and TRBJ1-1, with D unclear. The sequencing sample was made of PBMCs. The CDR3 reads CARLQITTEAFF. The CDR3 DNA is TGTGCCAGGTTACAGATAACCACTGAAGCTTTCTTT.